These 5 T cell receptor gamma chains share one sample of origin, sequenced in a study of Vδ1+ human thymocytes. Sequences come from RNA converted to cDNA by reverse transcription. The CDR3 regions were amplified by multiplex PCR from V-gene primers to a constant-region primer. TCRdb used CATT to re-call clones from the multiplex PCR reads. The top ten clones hold under 2.5% of a sample with under 25,000 gamma-chain clones, roughly an eighth of them seen once. The antigens for these receptors are not known. General study results and limits: Thymic TRG and TRD repertoires appeared highly polyclonal, with Gaussian CDR3 length distributions.

The material sequenced was Vdelta1+ gamma-delta thymocytes from the thymus. As for subset: FACS-sorted CD3+ TCRalphabeta- TCRVdelta1+ TCRVdelta2- thymocytes. Source of these receptors: a child less than two years old who had congenital heart surgery.

There are a few counts of this clone. The same CDR3 arises from other DNA sequences in this sample as well. This chain connects TRGV9 to TRGJ1 or TRGJ2. CDR3 length: 13 amino acids. Germline V lookup: CDR1 GITISATS, CDR2 ISYDGTV (reference sequence). After removal of 2 bases from V and 3 bases from J, the junction contained 4 bases not matched to a gene. The CDR3 DNA reads TGTGCCTTGTGGGAGGCAGCTTATTATAAGAAACTCTTT. Protein: CALWEAAYYKKLF.

In regard to this clone: Possible read error: a much larger clone is one base away. The genes are TRGV8 and TRGJ1 or TRGJ2. Germline CDR1 and CDR2: VENAVY and YDSYNSRV. The V gene end was trimmed by 5 bases and the J gene end by 4 bases; junction bases not matched to a gene: 5. There are 12 residues in the CDR3. The CDR3 reads CATWGPYYKKLF. The DNA for the CDR3 is TGTGCCACCTGGGGCCCGTATTATAAGAAACTCTTT.

The J gene is TRGJP2, the V gene TRGV5. This CDR3 comprises 13 residues. The J segment lost 10 bases and the V segment lost 0 bases, leaving 5 bases of the junction unmatched. Germline values: CDR1 VINAFY, CDR2 YDVSNSKD. CDR3 sequence reads: CATWDRQSWIKTF. CDR3 in DNA: TGTGCCACCTGGGACAGGCAAAGTTGGATCAAGACGTTT.

This clone was found a few times. In the same sample, other DNA sequences code for this CDR3. The chain employs TRGV9 and TRGJ1 or TRGJ2. The CDR3 totals 15 residues. Looked up from germline, CDR1 is GITISATS and CDR2 is ISYDGTV (reference sequence). V shed 3 bases and J 2 bases; nucleotides not matched to a gene: 10. As DNA, the CDR3 is TGTGCCTTGTGGGAGAGCGATGTTGATTATTATAAGAAACTCTTT. It specifies CALWESDVDYYKKLF.

In its sample, this clone was seen a few times. The chain carries TRGV4 and TRGJ1 or TRGJ2. After removal of 6 bases from V and 11 bases from J, the junction contained 10 bases not matched to a gene. Germline V gene data show CDR1 as EGSTGY and CDR2 as YDSYTSSV. The CDR3 extends over 11 amino acids. The CDR3 nucleotides are TGTGCCACCTGGAGGGACTATGAGAAACTCTTT. Amino acids: CATWRDYEKLF.